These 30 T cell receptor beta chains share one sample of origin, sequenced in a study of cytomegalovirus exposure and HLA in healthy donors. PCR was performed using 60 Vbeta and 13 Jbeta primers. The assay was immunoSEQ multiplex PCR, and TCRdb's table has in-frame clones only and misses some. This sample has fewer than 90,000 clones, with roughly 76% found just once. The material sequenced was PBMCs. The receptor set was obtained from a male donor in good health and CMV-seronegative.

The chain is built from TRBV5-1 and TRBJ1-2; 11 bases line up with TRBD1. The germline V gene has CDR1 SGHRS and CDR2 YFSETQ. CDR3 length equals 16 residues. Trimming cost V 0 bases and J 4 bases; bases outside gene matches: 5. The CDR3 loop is CASSLAPGQGAYGYTF. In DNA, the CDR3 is TGCGCCAGCAGCTTGGCCCCAGGACAGGGGGCCTATGGCTACACCTTC.

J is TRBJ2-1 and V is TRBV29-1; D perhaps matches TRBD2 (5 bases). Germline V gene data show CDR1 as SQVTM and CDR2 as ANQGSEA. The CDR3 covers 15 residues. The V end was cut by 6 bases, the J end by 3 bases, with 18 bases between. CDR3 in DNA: TGCAGCGTAACCGAGCGAGGGAGAATCTACAATGAGCAGTTCTTC. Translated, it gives CSVTERGRIYNEQFF.

CDR3 loop: CASSEGGPPNTEAFF. The CDR3 nucleotides are TGTGCCAGCAGTGAAGGGGGCCCACCGAACACTGAAGCTTTCTTT. This chain connects TRBV25-1 to TRBJ1-1, with a weak D call TRBD1 (6 bases). Trimming left V 2 bases short and J 1 base short, with 11 bases between. From germline, CDR1 is MGHDK and CDR2 SYGVNS. There are 15 residues in the CDR3.

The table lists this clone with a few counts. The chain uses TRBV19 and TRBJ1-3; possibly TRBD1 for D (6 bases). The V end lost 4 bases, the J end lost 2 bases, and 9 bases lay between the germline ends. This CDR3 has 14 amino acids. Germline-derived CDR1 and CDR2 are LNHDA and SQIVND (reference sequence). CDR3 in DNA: TGTGCCAGTAGTACGGGGGGCCCTGGAAACACCATATATTTT. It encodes CASSTGGPGNTIYF. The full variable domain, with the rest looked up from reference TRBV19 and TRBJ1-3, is DGGITQSPKYLFRKEGQNVTLSCEQNLNHDAMYWYRQDPGQGLRLIYYSQIVNDFQKGDIAEGYSVSREKKESFPLTVTSAQKNPTAFYLCASSTGGPGNTIYFGEGSWLTVV.

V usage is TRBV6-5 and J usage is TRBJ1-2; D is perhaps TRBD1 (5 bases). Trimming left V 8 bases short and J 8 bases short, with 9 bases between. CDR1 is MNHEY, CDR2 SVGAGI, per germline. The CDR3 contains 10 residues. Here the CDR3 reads CASRGEGYTF. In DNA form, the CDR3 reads TGTGCCAGCCGGGGGGAGGGCTACACCTTC.

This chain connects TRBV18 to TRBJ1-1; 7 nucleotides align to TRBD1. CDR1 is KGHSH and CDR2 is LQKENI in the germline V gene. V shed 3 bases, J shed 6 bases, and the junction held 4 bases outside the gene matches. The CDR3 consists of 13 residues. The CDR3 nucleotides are TGTGCCAGCTCACCGGGACAGTATTCTGAAGCTTTCTTT. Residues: CASSPGQYSEAFF.

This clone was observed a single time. CDR3 sequence: CASSKEDPQAQYF. The DNA for the CDR3 is TGTGCCAGCAGCAAAGAGGATCCCCAGGCCCAGTACTTC. The genes are TRBV21-1 and TRBJ2-5; TRBD1 is the table's D call and was not checked against the DNA. TRBV21-1 is a pseudogene. The CDR3 runs 13 residues.

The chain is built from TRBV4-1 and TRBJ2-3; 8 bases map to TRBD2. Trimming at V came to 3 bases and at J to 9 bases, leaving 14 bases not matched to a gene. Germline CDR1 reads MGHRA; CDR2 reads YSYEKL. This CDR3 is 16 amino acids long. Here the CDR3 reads CASSHIDPSGPMTQYF. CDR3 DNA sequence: TGCGCCAGCAGCCATATCGATCCTAGCGGGCCTATGACGCAGTATTTT.

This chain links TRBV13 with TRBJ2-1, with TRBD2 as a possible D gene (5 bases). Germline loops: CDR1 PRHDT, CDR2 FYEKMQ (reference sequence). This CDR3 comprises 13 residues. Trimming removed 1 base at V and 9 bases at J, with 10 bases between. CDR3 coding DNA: TGTGCCAGCAGCTTAGTGCGGAGGTCTGAGCAGTTCTTC. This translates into CASSLVRRSEQFF.

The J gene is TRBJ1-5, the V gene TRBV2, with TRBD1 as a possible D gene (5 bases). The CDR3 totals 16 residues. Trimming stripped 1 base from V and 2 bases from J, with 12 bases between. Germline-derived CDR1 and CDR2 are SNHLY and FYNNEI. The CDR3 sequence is CASSEVQGSGNQPQHF. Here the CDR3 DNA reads TGTGCCAGCAGTGAAGTCCAGGGAAGCGGCAATCAGCCCCAGCATTTT.

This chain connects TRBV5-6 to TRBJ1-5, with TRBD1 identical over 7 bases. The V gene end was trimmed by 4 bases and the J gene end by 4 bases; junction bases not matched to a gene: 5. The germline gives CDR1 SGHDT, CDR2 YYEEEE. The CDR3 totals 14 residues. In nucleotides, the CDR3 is TGTGCCAGCAGCCGGGGACAGACTAATCAGCCCCAGCATTTT. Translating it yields CASSRGQTNQPQHF.

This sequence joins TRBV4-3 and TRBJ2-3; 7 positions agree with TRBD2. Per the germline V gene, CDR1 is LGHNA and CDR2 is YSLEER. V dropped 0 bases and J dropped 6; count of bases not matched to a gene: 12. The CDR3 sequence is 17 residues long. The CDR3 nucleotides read TGCGCCAGCAGCCAAGATAGCTCTGGAAGAGCGGGGGATACGCAGTATTTT. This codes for CASSQDSSGRAGDTQYF.

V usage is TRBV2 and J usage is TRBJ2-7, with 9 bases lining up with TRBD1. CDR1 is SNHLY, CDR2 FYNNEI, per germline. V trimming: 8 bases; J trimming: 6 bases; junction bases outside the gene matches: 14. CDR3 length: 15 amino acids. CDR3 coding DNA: TGTGCCAGCTGGGGTACCGGGACAGGGCCTCCCGAGCAGTACTTC. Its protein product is CASWGTGTGPPEQYF.

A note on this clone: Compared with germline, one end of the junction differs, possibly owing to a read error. The CDR3 protein is CAISESMGDSDNEQFF. For the CDR3, the DNA is TGTGCCATCAGTGAGTCGATGGGGGACTCCGACAATGAGCAGTTCTTC. This chain connects TRBV10-3 to TRBJ2-1; possible D gene TRBD2, 6 bases. This CDR3 contains 16 residues. CDR1 is ENHRY, CDR2 SYGVKD, per germline.

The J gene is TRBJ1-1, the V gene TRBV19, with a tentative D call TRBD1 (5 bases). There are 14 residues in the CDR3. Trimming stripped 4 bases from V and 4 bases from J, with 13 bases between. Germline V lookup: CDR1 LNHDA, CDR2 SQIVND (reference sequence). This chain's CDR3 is CASSTQRGVTEAFF. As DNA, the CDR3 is TGTGCCAGTAGTACCCAAAGGGGTGTCACTGAAGCTTTCTTT.

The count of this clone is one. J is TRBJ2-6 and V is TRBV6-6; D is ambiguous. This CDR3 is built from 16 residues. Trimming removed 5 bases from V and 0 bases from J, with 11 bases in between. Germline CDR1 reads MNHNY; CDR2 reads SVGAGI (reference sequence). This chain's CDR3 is CASSPSRISGANVLTF. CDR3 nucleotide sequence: TGTGCCAGCAGTCCTTCGCGGATCTCTGGGGCCAACGTCCTGACTTTC.

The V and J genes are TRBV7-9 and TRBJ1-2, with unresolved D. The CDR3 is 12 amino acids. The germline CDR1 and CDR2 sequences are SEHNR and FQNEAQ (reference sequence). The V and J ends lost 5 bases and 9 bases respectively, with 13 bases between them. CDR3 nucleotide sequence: TGTGCCAGCAGCCCGAGTTCGGGTCGCTACACCTTC. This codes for CASSPSSGRYTF.

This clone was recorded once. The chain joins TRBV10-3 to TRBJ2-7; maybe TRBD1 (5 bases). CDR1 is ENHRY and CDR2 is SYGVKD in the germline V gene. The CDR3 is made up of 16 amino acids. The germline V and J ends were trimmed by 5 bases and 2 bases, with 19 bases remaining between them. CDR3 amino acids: CAISNPRAPQPYEQYF. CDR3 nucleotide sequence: TGTGCCATCAGTAACCCCAGGGCGCCCCAGCCCTACGAGCAGTACTTC.

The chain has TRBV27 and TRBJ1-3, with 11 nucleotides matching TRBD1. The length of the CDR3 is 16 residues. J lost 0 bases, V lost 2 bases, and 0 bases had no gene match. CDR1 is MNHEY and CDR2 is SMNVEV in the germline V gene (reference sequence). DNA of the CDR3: TGTGCCAGCAGTTTAGGGACAGGGGGCTCTGGAAACACCATATATTTT. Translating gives CASSLGTGGSGNTIYF.

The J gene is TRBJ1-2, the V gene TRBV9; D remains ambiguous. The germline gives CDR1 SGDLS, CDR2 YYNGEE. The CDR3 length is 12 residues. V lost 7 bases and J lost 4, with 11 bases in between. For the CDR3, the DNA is TGTGCCAGCGCTGCGGATTCCTATGGCTACACCTTC. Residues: CASAADSYGYTF.

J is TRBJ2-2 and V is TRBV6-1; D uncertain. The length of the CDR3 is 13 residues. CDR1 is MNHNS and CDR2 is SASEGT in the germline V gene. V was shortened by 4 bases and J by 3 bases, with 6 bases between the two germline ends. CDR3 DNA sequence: TGTGCCAGCAGTGTTTCGGACACCGGGGAGCTGTTTTTT. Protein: CASSVSDTGELFF.

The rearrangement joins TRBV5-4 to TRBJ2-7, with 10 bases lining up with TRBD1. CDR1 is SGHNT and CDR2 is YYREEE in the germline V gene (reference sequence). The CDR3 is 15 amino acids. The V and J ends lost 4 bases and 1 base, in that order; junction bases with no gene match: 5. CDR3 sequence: CASSPGTGASYEQYF. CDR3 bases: TGTGCCAGCAGCCCAGGGACAGGGGCGTCCTACGAGCAGTACTTC. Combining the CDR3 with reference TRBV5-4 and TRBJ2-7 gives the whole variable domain ETGVTQSPTHLIKTRGQQVTLRCSSQSGHNTVSWYQQALGQGPQFIFQYYREEENGRGNFPPRFSGLQFPNYSSELNVNALELDDSALYLCASSPGTGASYEQYFGPGTRLTVT.

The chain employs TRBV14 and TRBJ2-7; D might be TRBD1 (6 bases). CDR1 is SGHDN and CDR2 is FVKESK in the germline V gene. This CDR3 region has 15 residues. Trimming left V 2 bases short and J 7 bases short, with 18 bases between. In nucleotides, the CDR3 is TGTGCCAGCAGCCAATTCAGGGGCCTCAGTGGGGAGCAGTACTTC. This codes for CASSQFRGLSGEQYF.

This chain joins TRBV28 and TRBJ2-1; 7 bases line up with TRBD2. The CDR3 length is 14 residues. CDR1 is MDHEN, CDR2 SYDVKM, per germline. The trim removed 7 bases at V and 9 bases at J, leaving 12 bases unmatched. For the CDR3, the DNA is TGTGCCAGCACCCTGGGAGGGTTAGGGCGTGAGCAGTTCTTC. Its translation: CASTLGGLGREQFF.

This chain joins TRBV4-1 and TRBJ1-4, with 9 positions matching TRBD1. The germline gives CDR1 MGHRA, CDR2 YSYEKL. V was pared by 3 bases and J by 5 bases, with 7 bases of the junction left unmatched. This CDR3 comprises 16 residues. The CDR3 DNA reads TGCGCCAGCAGCCATCGACCGGGACAGGGAAATGAAAAACTGTTTTTT. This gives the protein CASSHRPGQGNEKLFF.

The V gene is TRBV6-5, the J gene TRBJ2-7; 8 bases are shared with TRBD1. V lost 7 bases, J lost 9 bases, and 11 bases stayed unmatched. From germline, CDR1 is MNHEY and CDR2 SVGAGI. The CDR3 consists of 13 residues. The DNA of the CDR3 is TGTGCCAGCACTGGACAGGGAGTTCGGGTGCAGTACTTC. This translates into CASTGQGVRVQYF.

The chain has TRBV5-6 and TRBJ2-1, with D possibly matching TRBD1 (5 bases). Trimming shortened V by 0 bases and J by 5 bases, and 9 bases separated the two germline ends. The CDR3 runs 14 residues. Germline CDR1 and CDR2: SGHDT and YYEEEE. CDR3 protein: CASSLAGFNNEQFF. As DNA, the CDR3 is TGTGCCAGCAGCTTGGCAGGGTTCAACAATGAGCAGTTCTTC.

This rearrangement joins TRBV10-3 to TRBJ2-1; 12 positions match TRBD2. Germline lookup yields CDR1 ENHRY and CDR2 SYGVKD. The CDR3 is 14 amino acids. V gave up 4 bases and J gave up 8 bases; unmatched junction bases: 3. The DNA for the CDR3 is TGTGCCATCAGTGGGACTAGCGGGATCCATGAGCAGTTCTTC. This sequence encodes CAISGTSGIHEQFF.

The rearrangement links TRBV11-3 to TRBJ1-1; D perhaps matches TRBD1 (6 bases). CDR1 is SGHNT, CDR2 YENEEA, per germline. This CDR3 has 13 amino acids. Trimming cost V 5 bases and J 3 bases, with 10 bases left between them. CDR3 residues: CASSPRQDTEAFF. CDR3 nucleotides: TGTGCCAGCAGCCCCAGACAGGACACTGAAGCTTTCTTT.

DNA of the CDR3: TGCGCCAGCAGCCAGGGGGGGCCGGGTGAGCAGTTCTTC. Translated: CASSQGGPGEQFF. The chain uses TRBV4-3 and TRBJ2-1; TRBD2 might be the D (7 bases). Trimming took off 3 bases at V and 9 bases at J, with 12 bases between the two ends. Per the germline V gene, CDR1 is LGHNA and CDR2 is YSLEER. The CDR3 loop spans 13 amino acids.